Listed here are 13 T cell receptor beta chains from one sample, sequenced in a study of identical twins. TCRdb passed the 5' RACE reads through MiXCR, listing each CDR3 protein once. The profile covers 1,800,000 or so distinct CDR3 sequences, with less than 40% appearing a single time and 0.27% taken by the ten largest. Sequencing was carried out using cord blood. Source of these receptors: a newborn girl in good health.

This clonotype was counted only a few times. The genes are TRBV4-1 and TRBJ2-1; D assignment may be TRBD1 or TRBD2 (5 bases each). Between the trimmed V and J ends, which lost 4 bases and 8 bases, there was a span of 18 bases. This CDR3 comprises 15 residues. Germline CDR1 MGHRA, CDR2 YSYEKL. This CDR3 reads CASSPSWGTGYEQFF. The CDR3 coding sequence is TGCGCCAGCAGCCCCTCGTGGGGCACGGGATATGAGCAGTTCTTC.

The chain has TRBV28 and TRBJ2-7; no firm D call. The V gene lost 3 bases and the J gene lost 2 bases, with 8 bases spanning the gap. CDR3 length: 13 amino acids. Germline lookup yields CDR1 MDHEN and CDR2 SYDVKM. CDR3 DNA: TGTGCCAGCAGTTTTAGGGCCACCTACGAGCAGTACTTC. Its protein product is CASSFRATYEQYF.

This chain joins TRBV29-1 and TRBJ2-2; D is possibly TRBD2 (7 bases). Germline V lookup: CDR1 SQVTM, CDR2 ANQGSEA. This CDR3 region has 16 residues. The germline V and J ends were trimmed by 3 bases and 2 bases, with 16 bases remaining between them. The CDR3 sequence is CSVDGGGGRNTGELFF. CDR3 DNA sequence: TGCAGCGTTGACGGTGGGGGCGGGAGAAACACCGGGGAGCTGTTTTTT.

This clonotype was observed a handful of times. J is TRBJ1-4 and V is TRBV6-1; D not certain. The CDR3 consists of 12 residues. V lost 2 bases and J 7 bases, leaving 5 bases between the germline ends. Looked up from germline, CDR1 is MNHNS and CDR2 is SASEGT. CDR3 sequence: CASSETGEKLFF. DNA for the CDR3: TGTGCCAGCAGTGAAACGGGTGAAAAACTGTTTTTT.

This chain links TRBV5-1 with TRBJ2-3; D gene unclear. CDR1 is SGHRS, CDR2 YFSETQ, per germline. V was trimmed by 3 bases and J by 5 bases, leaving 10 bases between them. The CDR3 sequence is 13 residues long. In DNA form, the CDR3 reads TGCGCCAGCAGCTCGATCGGTGAAGATACGCAGTATTTT. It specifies CASSSIGEDTQYF.

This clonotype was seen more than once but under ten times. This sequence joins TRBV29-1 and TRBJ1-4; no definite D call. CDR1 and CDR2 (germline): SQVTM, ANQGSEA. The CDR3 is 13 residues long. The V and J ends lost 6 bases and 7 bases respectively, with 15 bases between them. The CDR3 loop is CSVHPGGGEKLFF. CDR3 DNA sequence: TGCAGCGTCCACCCCGGTGGAGGTGAAAAACTGTTTTTT.

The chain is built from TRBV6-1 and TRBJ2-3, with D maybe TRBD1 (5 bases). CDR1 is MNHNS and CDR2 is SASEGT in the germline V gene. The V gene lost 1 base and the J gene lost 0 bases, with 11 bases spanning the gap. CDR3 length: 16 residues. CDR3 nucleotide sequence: TGTGCCAGCAGTGAAGGGGGCGGAACAAGCACAGATACGCAGTATTTT. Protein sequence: CASSEGGGTSTDTQYF.

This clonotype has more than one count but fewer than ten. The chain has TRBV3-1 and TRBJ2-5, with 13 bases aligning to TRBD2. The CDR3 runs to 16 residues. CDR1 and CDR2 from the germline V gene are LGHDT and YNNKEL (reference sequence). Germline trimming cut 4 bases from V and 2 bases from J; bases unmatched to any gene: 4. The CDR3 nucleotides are TGTGCCAGCAGCCCCACTAGCGGGGGGGTGCAAGAGACCCAGTACTTC. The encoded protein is CASSPTSGGVQETQYF.

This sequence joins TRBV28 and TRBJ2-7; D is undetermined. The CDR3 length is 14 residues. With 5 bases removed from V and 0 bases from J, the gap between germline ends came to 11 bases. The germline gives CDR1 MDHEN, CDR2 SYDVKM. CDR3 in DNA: TGTGCCAGCAGTCAAGGGTTTAGCTCCTACGAGCAGTACTTC. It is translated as CASSQGFSSYEQYF.

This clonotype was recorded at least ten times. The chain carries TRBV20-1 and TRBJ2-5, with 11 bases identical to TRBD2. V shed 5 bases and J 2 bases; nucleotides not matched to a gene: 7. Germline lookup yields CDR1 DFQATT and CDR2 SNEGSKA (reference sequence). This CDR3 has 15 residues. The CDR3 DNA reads TGCAGTGCTCGTCCGGGACTAGCGGCACAAGAGACCCAGTACTTC. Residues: CSARPGLAAQETQYF.

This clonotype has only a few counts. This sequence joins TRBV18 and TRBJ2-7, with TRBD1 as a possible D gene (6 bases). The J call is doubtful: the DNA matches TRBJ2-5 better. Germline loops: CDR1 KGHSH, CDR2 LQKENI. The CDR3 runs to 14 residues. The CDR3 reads CASSRTVKGETQYF. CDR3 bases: TGTGCCAGCTCACGGACAGTCAAGGGAGAGACCCAGTACTTC.

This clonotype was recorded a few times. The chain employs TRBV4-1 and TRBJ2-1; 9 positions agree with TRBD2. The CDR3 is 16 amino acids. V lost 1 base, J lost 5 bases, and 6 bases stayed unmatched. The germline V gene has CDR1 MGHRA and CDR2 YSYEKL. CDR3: CASSQVPAGGHNEQFF. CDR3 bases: TGCGCCAGCAGCCAAGTCCCAGCGGGGGGCCACAATGAGCAGTTCTTC.

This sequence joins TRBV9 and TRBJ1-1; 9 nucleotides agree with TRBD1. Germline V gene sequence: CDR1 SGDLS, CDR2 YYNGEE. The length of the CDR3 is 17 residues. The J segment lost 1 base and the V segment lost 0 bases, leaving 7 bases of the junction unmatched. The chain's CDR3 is CASSVGPGTGTNTEAFF. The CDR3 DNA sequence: TGTGCCAGCAGCGTAGGCCCCGGGACAGGGACGAACACTGAAGCTTTCTTT. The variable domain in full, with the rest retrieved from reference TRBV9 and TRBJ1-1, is DSGVTQTPKHLITATGQRVTLRCSPRSGDLSVYWYQQSLDQGLQFLIQYYNGEERAKGNILERFSAQQFPDLHSELNLSSLELGDSALYFCASSVGPGTGTNTEAFFGQGTRLTVV.